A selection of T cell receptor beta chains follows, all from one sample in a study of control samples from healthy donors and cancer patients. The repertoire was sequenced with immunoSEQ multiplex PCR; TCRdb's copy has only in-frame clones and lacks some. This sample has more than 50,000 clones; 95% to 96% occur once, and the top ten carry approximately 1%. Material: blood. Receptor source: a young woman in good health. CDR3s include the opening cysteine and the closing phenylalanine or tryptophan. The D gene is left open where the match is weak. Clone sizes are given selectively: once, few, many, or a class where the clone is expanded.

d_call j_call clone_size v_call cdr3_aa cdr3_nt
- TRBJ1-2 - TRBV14 CASSQDFAANYGYTF TGTGCCAGCAGCCAAGATTTTGCCGCTAACTATGGCTACACCTTC
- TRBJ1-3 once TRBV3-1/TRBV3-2 CASSQEKRGSGNTIYF TGTGCCAGCAGCCAAGAGAAAAGAGGCTCTGGAAACACCATATATTTT
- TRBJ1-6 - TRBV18 CASSPSGPNNSPLHF TGTGCCAGCTCACCGTCGGGACCTAATAATTCACCCCTCCACTTT
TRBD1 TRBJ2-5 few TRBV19 CASTPDRGSDETQYF TGTGCCAGTACCCCGGACAGGGGATCGGATGAGACCCAGTACTTC
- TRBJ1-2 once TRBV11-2 CASSLDFGGTYGYTF TGTGCCAGCAGCTTAGATTTCGGGGGCACGTATGGCTACACCTTC
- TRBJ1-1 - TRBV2 CASTDDGDTEAFF TGTGCCAGCACTGACGACGGCGACACTGAAGCTTTCTTT
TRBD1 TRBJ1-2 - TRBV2 CARSGGQGTGYTF TGTGCCAGATCCGGGGGACAGGGCACTGGCTACACCTTC
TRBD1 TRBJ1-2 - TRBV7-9 CASSRTGPYGYTF TGTGCCAGCAGCCGGACAGGCCCCTATGGCTACACCTTC
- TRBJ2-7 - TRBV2 CASSLEVRGGEQYF TGTGCCAGCTCCCTTGAGGTGCGGGGCGGCGAGCAGTACTTC
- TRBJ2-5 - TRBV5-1 CASSLSQETQYF TGCGCCAGCAGCCTGAGTCAAGAGACCCAGTACTTC
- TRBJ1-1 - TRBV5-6 CASSSLVTVNTEAFF TGTGCCAGCAGCTCACTAGTGACCGTGAACACTGAAGCTTTCTTT
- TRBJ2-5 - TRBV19 CASSPRTFQETQYF TGTGCCAGTAGTCCTCGGACATTCCAAGAGACCCAGTACTTC
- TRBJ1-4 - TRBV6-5 CASSYGTLPGEKLFF TGTGCCAGCAGTTACGGGACCCTCCCGGGTGAAAAACTGTTTTTT
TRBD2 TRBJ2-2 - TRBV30 CAWTSGGEHTGELFF TGTGCCTGGACGAGCGGGGGGGAGCACACCGGGGAGCTGTTTTTT
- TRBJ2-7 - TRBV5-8 CAGSVGRIYEQYF TGTGCCGGCAGCGTTGGGCGGATCTACGAGCAGTACTTC
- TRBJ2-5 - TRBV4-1 CASSQAVLQETQYF TGCGCCAGCAGCCAAGCAGTTCTCCAAGAGACCCAGTACTTC
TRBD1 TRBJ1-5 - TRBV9 CASSAGGYSNQPQHF TGTGCCAGCAGCGCAGGGGGCTATAGCAATCAGCCCCAGCATTTT
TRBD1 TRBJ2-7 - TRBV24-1 CATSDGQGFEQYF TGTGCCACCAGTGACGGACAGGGGTTTGAGCAGTACTTC
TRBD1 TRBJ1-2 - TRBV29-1 CSVEQGVNYGYTF TGCAGCGTTGAGCAGGGGGTTAACTATGGCTACACCTTC
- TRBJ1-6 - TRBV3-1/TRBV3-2 CASSHGASPLHF TGTGCCAGCAGCCATGGGGCTTCACCCCTCCACTTT
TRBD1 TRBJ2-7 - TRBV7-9 CASSPGTGGSSDEQYF TGTGCCAGCAGCCCAGGGACAGGGGGGTCGTCGGACGAGCAGTACTTC
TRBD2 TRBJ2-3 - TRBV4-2 CASSRELAGGFDTQYF TGTGCCAGCAGCCGAGAACTAGCGGGGGGTTTCGATACGCAGTATTTT
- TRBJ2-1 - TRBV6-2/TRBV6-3 CASSPFTTGTSGQFF TGTGCCAGCAGTCCCTTCACGACAGGCACCTCTGGGCAGTTCTTC
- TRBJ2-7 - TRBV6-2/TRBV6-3 CASSFSYEQYF TGTGCCAGCAGTTTCTCCTACGAGCAGTACTTC
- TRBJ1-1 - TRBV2 CASTWGGTEAFF TGTGCCAGCACGTGGGGCGGAACTGAAGCTTTCTTT
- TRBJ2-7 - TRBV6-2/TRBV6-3 CASSYYNEQYF TGTGCCAGCAGCTATTATAACGAGCAGTACTTC
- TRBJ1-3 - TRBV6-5 CASTGVSGNTIYF TGTGCCAGCACCGGGGTGTCTGGAAACACCATATATTTT
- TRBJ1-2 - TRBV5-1 CASSKARDGNYGYTF TGCGCCAGCAGCAAAGCTCGGGACGGCAACTATGGCTACACCTTC
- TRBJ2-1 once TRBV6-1 CASSESIVPLNDEQFF TGTGCCAGCAGTGAATCCATAGTCCCCCTCAATGATGAGCAGTTCTTC